This T cell receptor (beta chain) appears in the sequencing data of a study of post-analysis software for immune sequencing data (dated by TCRdb to about 2015). Study-wide context: The recorded disease courses included relapsing-remitting, secondary progressive and progressive-relapsing multiple sclerosis, and some patients had no subtype annotation. The patient repertoires were set against 10 to 11 previously published healthy control repertoires from donors whose ages ranged from roughly 6 to 26 years. A subset of samples was prepared in parallel using single-end sample barcoding, then pooled and co-amplified after Illumina adapter ligation.

V loses 3 bases, J loses 1 base, and the germline ends lie 6 bases apart. Including the terminal cysteine and phenylalanine, the CDR3 comprises 13 residues. Only the CDR3 region is kept as DNA, spanning 39 bases read in frame from base 1. Here is what the overall study found, with its caveats: The control group was slightly older than the multiple sclerosis patient group. Significantly lower normalized Chao1 diversity was found in multiple sclerosis patients than in controls, suggesting substantial peripheral T-cell clonal expansion. Strong co-clustering of samples prepared in the same batch was shown by direct clustering with F measure, prompting a batch-effect correction. Several TRBV segments, including TRBV5-6, TRBV5-1 and TRBV20-1, were significantly more frequent in patients than controls.

To demonstrate the VDJtools post-analysis software, TCR beta repertoires were profiled from the peripheral blood of roughly 12 young patients with multiple sclerosis. The multiple sclerosis patients were children and adolescents between roughly 6 and 17 years of age. Preparation of the library involved PCR. Instrument used: Illumina HiSeq 2500. To reduce PCR and sequencing biases, unique molecular identifiers were incorporated into the TCR beta cDNA libraries. Roughly 500,000 cDNA molecules were obtained for every 1 to 10 million input T cells, so each molecule roughly corresponded to one T cell. The same protocol used for the earlier healthy control dataset was applied to prepare and sequence the patient libraries. Within a given batch, samples were prepared together, multiplexed and sequenced on the same HiSeq lane. The original methods were these. MIGEC was used to process the raw barcoded reads, and molecular identifier groups with only a single read were discarded before consensus assembly and CDR3 extraction. Clonotype tables were post-analysed with VDJtools, and diversity was normalized by down-sampling all datasets to the smallest sample size. To correct batch-related cross-sample contamination, repertoire overlap clustering matched CDR3 amino acid sequences but not nucleotide sequences. The raw public data were reprocessed by TCRdb itself: fastp quality trimming at Q25, MiXCR clonotype calling, in-frame beta chains only. Identical CDR3 protein sequences are pooled into one entry, listed with their most common genes and DNA. For this entry, the V and J calls and clone size follow TCRdb and not the study's own pipeline. Counted in this sample were about 620,000 distinct CDR3 sequences; 44% of them appeared once. The ten largest clones take up about 1.8% of the sample.

Turning to this clonotype: The antigen it binds to is not known. Base qualities are not at hand, and no much larger clone is one base apart.

The sequenced sample consisted of blood. The chain is assembled from TRBV12-3 or TRBV12-4 and TRBJ1-1; the D gene is not confidently resolved. The receptor was isolated from a girl aged 5 to 17 with multiple sclerosis. The CDR3 is CASSFHENTEAFF. The sequenced DNA: TGTGCCAGCAGTTTCCACGAGAACACTGAAGCTTTCTTT.